Listed here are 27 T cell receptor beta chains from one sample, sequenced in a study of T-cell reconstitution after alpha-beta-depleted transplantation in children. During its preparation, the TCRbeta library received unique molecular identifiers. TCRdb reanalysed the PCR reads using MiXCR and keeps one entry per CDR3 protein. The sample contains around 340,000 distinct CDR3 sequences, less than 15% of which appear only once. The input for sequencing was PBMCs, taken from the stem cell graft. The receptor set was obtained from a human donor who donated a stem cell graft to a child with Fanconi anemia.

V usage is TRBV12-3 or TRBV12-4 and J usage is TRBJ2-5; possibly TRBD1 for D (6 bases). Trimming removed 6 bases at V and 5 bases at J, with 13 bases between. This CDR3 has 13 amino acids. The CDR3: CASSHRQDETQYF. CDR3 coding DNA: TGTGCCAGCAGCCACCGACAGGATGAGACCCAGTACTTC.

There are a few counts of this clonotype. The chain links TRBV6-1 to TRBJ1-6; D unclear. The germline V gene has CDR1 MNHNS and CDR2 SASEGT. V was shortened by 2 bases and J by 5 bases, with 7 bases between the two germline ends. CDR3 length: 14 residues. The CDR3 is CASSELKDNSPLHF. The CDR3 DNA reads as TGTGCCAGCAGTGAATTGAAAGATAATTCACCCCTCCACTTT.

This rearrangement joins TRBV12-3 or TRBV12-4 to TRBJ2-3, with TRBD2 matching 8 bases. There are 13 residues in the CDR3. V gave up 7 bases and J gave up 5 bases; unmatched junction bases: 5. DNA for the CDR3: TGTGCCAGCACCTCGAGCGGGGGAGATACGCAGTATTTT. Amino acids: CASTSSGGDTQYF.

The chain has TRBV20-1 and TRBJ1-4; 9 bases fit TRBD1. CDR3 length equals 14 residues. The V gene end was trimmed by 5 bases and the J gene end by 5 bases; junction bases not matched to a gene: 6. CDR1 DFQATT and CDR2 SNEGSKA come from the germline V gene (reference sequence). CDR3 nucleotide sequence: TGCAGTGCTTATACAGGGGGCTCGAATGAAAAACTGTTTTTT. Translation: CSAYTGGSNEKLFF.

The V call is TRBV5-5, the J call TRBJ2-2; D may be TRBD1 (6 bases). The V gene lost 5 bases and the J gene lost 4 bases, with 18 bases spanning the gap. Germline loops: CDR1 SGHKS, CDR2 YYEKEE (reference sequence). The CDR3 consists of 16 residues. As DNA, the CDR3 is TGTGCCAGCAGTCTGGACGGTCGAGGGGGCACCGGGGAGCTGTTTTTT. It is translated as CASSLDGRGGTGELFF. The full variable domain, with the rest looked up from reference TRBV5-5 and TRBJ2-2, is DAGVTQSPTHLIKTRGQQVTLRCSPISGHKSVSWYQQVLGQGPQFIFQYYEKEERGRGNFPDRFSARQFPNYSSELNVNALLLGDSALYLCASSLDGRGGTGELFFGEGSRLTVL.

Only a few counts were recorded for this clonotype. This rearrangement joins TRBV7-6 to TRBJ1-1, with D tentatively TRBD1 (6 bases). The germline CDR1 and CDR2 sequences are SGHVS and FNYEAQ. Trimming took 1 base from V and 3 from J, leaving 9 bases between them. The CDR3 covers 14 residues. The CDR3 loop is CASSLEGGHTEAFF. CDR3 coding DNA: TGTGCCAGCAGCTTAGAAGGGGGGCACACTGAAGCTTTCTTT. The variable domain in full, with the rest retrieved from reference TRBV7-6 and TRBJ1-1, is GAGVSQSPRYKVTKRGQDVALRCDPISGHVSLYWYRQALGQGPEFLTYFNYEAQQDKSGLPNDRFSAERPEGSISTLTIQRTEQRDSAMYRCASSLEGGHTEAFFGQGTRLTVV.

This clonotype was seen a few times. The rearrangement uses TRBV10-3 and TRBJ2-3; no firm D call. Looked up from germline, CDR1 is ENHRY and CDR2 is SYGVKD. CDR3 length: 13 residues. V was cut by 9 bases and J by 1 base, with 11 bases left in between. The CDR3 sequence: CAMVLHRTDTQYF. Written as DNA, the CDR3 is TGTGCCATGGTGCTTCACCGCACAGATACGCAGTATTTT.

This clonotype was counted at least ten times. V usage is TRBV29-1 and J usage is TRBJ2-3; tentative D call: TRBD2 (7 bases). The V end was cut by 7 bases, the J end by 6 bases, with 14 bases between. CDR1 and CDR2 from the germline V gene are SQVTM and ANQGSEA. There are 12 residues in the CDR3. Here the CDR3 DNA reads TGCAGCGCCGCTGAGGGGGGGGATACGCAGTATTTT. Protein: CSAAEGGDTQYF.

This clonotype was observed many times. The genes are TRBV27 and TRBJ1-6, with 8 bases fitting TRBD1. The germline CDR1 and CDR2 sequences are MNHEY and SMNVEV (reference sequence). This CDR3 has 14 amino acids. With 9 bases clipped from V and 10 bases from J, the junction kept 11 bases outside the gene matches. This chain's CDR3 is CASAGQGSLSPLHF. CDR3 nucleotides: TGTGCCAGTGCCGGACAGGGAAGTCTCTCACCCCTCCACTTT.

This clonotype was seen a handful of times. The V call is TRBV10-3, the J call TRBJ1-5; D not resolved. Germline CDR1 ENHRY, CDR2 SYGVKD. The germline V and J ends were trimmed by 0 bases and 2 bases, with 5 bases remaining between them. The CDR3 loop spans 14 amino acids. The CDR3 region is CAISESKGNQPQHF. CDR3 coding DNA: TGTGCCATCAGTGAGTCGAAAGGCAATCAGCCCCAGCATTTT.

V usage is TRBV20-1 and J usage is TRBJ2-1; possibly TRBD2 for D (5 bases). The germline V gene has CDR1 DFQATT and CDR2 SNEGSKA (reference sequence). The germline V and J ends were trimmed by 6 bases and 6 bases, with 18 bases remaining between them. The CDR3 loop spans 14 amino acids. The CDR3: CSAEFAGGRNEQFF. CDR3 coding DNA: TGCAGTGCCGAGTTCGCGGGCGGACGCAATGAGCAGTTCTTC.

This clonotype showed up just a few times. The rearrangement links TRBV11-2 to TRBJ2-3; D not certain. Trimming pared 5 bases from V and 0 bases from J, leaving 12 bases between. CDR1 SGHAT and CDR2 FQNNGV come from the germline V gene. The CDR3 runs to 15 residues. The CDR3 spells CASSHFFPSTDTQYF. The CDR3 nucleotides are TGTGCCAGCAGCCATTTTTTTCCTAGCACAGATACGCAGTATTTT. Based on the CDR3 plus reference TRBV11-2 and TRBJ2-3, the full variable domain is EAGVAQSPRYKIIEKRQSVAFWCNPISGHATLYWYQQILGQGPKLLIQFQNNGVVDDSQLPKDRFSAERLKGVDSTLKIQPAKLEDSAVYLCASSHFFPSTDTQYFGPGTRLTVL.

This chain links TRBV18 with TRBJ2-3; TRBD2 matches 13 bases. Germline lookup yields CDR1 KGHSH and CDR2 LQKENI. This CDR3 contains 16 residues. With 6 bases clipped from V and 5 bases from J, the junction kept 8 bases outside the gene matches. The CDR3 is CASSLGLAGFGDTQYF. CDR3 sequence (DNA): TGTGCCAGCTCTCTGGGACTAGCGGGGTTCGGAGATACGCAGTATTTT.

This clonotype has at least ten counts. The chain combines TRBV11-2 with TRBJ1-2; no clear D. V gave up 1 base and J gave up 0 bases, with 9 bases separating them. CDR3 size: 15 residues. The germline CDR1 and CDR2 sequences are SGHAT and FQNNGV. The CDR3 here is CASSLGADANYGYTF. The CDR3 nucleotides read TGTGCCAGCAGCTTAGGGGCGGATGCTAACTATGGCTACACCTTC.

The chain combines TRBV12-3 or TRBV12-4 with TRBJ2-2, with unresolved D. With 8 bases removed from V and 0 bases from J, the gap between germline ends came to 7 bases. The CDR3 is 13 residues long. The DNA for the CDR3 is TGTGCCAGCCGTGTTTCGAACACCGGGGAGCTGTTTTTT. It encodes CASRVSNTGELFF.

The rearrangement uses TRBV20-1 and TRBJ1-5, with 9 bases matching TRBD1. The ends lost 3 bases at V and 7 bases at J; junction bases unmatched: 1. The germline gives CDR1 DFQATT, CDR2 SNEGSKA (reference sequence). This CDR3 is built from 12 residues. CDR3 sequence: CSARTGGQPQHF. CDR3 coding DNA: TGCAGTGCTAGGACAGGGGGACAGCCCCAGCATTTT.

The chain employs TRBV2 and TRBJ1-1; D is ambiguous. Germline V gene lookup returns CDR1 SNHLY and CDR2 FYNNEI. Trimming stripped 2 bases from V and 7 bases from J, with 8 bases between. This CDR3 spans 12 amino acids. In DNA, the CDR3 is TGTGCCAGCAGTGAACTGGCCTATGAAGCTTTCTTT. Translated, it gives CASSELAYEAFF.

There are many counts of this clonotype. The chain couples TRBV25-1 to TRBJ1-1, with 9 bases fitting TRBD1. The CDR3 has 13 amino acids. With V trimmed by 8 bases and J by 1 base, 2 bases remained unmatched. The germline V gene encodes CDR1 MGHDK and CDR2 SYGVNS. DNA of the CDR3: TGTGCCAGCTGGGACAGGGCGAACACTGAAGCTTTCTTT. Encoded protein: CASWDRANTEAFF.

The chain couples TRBV7-8 to TRBJ2-3; D ambiguous. This CDR3 region has 16 residues. CDR1 and CDR2 from the germline V gene are SGHVS and FQNEAQ. Trimming removed 2 bases at V and 1 base at J, with 13 bases between. The CDR3 is CASSLSTAGGTDTQYF. DNA of the CDR3: TGTGCCAGCAGCTTAAGTACGGCTGGTGGCACAGATACGCAGTATTTT.

V usage is TRBV4-2 and J usage is TRBJ2-1, with 8 bases fitting TRBD2. This CDR3 region has 16 residues. The germline V gene has CDR1 LGHNA and CDR2 YNFKEQ. With 0 bases clipped from V and 9 bases from J, the junction kept 10 bases outside the gene matches. The DNA of the CDR3 is TGTGCCAGCAGCCAAGAGGTGGGGACTAGTGGCCCTGAGCAGTTCTTC. It is translated as CASSQEVGTSGPEQFF.

This clonotype occurred a few times. V gene TRBV2 combines with J gene TRBJ2-2; tentative D call: TRBD2 (6 bases). CDR1 is SNHLY and CDR2 is FYNNEI in the germline V gene. The V end lost 4 bases, the J end lost 6 bases, and 12 bases lay between the germline ends. This CDR3 is 14 amino acids long. The CDR3 nucleotides read TGTGCCAGCAGTGGAGCAAGGGAGGCCGGGGAGCTGTTTTTT. Translating it yields CASSGAREAGELFF.

This clonotype has ten or more counts. The genes are TRBV25-1 and TRBJ1-2; 7 positions match TRBD1. CDR1 MGHDK and CDR2 SYGVNS come from the germline V gene. Trimming at V came to 6 bases and at J to 3 bases, leaving 7 bases not matched to a gene. This CDR3 is built from 14 residues. The chain's CDR3 is CASSNNRGDYGYTF. As DNA, the CDR3 is TGTGCCAGCAGCAACAACAGGGGTGACTATGGCTACACCTTC.

This chain uses TRBV5-1 with TRBJ2-5; TRBD1 matches at 8 bases. CDR1 and CDR2 from the germline V gene are SGHRS and YFSETQ. The CDR3 spans 14 residues. The ends lost 4 bases at V and 5 bases at J; junction bases unmatched: 7. In nucleotides, the CDR3 is TGCGCCAGCAGCCCCGACAGGGGATCTGAGACCCAGTACTTC. It translates to CASSPDRGSETQYF.

There are a few counts of this clonotype. The rearrangement joins TRBV5-1 to TRBJ2-2; TRBD1 is a possible D gene (7 bases). The CDR3 length is 16 residues. Per germline, CDR1 SGHRS and CDR2 YFSETQ. Deletions cut 2 bases from V and 4 bases from J, with 15 bases between. The CDR3, as DNA: TGCGCCAGCAGCTTAGATCCAGGGGGGCGCACCGGGGAGCTGTTTTTT. It encodes CASSLDPGGRTGELFF.

This clonotype was observed a handful of times. J is TRBJ1-3 and V is TRBV12-3 or TRBV12-4, with D tentatively TRBD1 (5 bases). V lost 2 bases to trimming and J lost 9 bases, with 8 bases between them. The CDR3 length is 12 residues. Written as DNA, the CDR3 is TGTGCCAGCAGTTTATCGAGGGGCACCATATATTTT. It yields the protein CASSLSRGTIYF.

This rearrangement joins TRBV3-1 to TRBJ1-2, with 8 bases fitting TRBD1. The CDR3 runs 16 residues. Germline-derived CDR1 and CDR2 are LGHDT and YNNKEL (reference sequence). The V and J ends lost 1 base and 4 bases, in that order; junction bases with no gene match: 8. Here the CDR3 reads CASSQADREGAYGYTF. The CDR3, as DNA: TGTGCCAGCAGCCAAGCGGACAGGGAGGGTGCCTATGGCTACACCTTC. The entire variable domain, with the rest obtained from reference TRBV3-1 and TRBJ1-2, is as follows: DTAVSQTPKYLVTQMGNDKSIKCEQNLGHDTMYWYKQDSKKFLKIMFSYNNKELIINETVPNRFSPKSPDKAHLNLHINSLELGDSAVYFCASSQADREGAYGYTFGSGTRLTVV.

CDR3 nucleotides: TGTGCCAGCAGCCCCCCGGGAGCGGAGACCACCGGGGAGCTGTTTTTT. Translating gives CASSPPGAETTGELFF. The rearrangement joins TRBV11-3 to TRBJ2-2; the D gene is possibly TRBD2 (6 bases). The CDR3 consists of 16 residues. Germline V lookup: CDR1 SGHNT, CDR2 YENEEA. Trimming removed 5 bases from V and 4 bases from J, with 17 bases in between.